This record covers a single TCR beta chain. The table lists this clone with a few counts. No antigen is known for it. Base qualities were left out, and no much larger clone turns up one base away. The sample belongs to a study of cytomegalovirus exposure and HLA in healthy donors (dated by TCRdb to about 2017). In terms of the full investigation: An earlier analysis of roughly 610 of the donors reported 250 to 300 Gb of sequence data and 95 million to 140 million unique TCR beta sequences obtained from approximately 180 million T cells. Approximately 300 gigabases of sequencing data and tens of millions of unique TCR sequences were included in an early release covering under 650 HLA-typed donors. Of the 398 genotyped donors, 65% to 90% were placed in the genetic ancestry cluster associated with self-reported Caucasian donors. The aim of the study was to test whether cataloging public T cell receptors could identify signatures of past pathogen exposure. Using immunosequencing, the study profiled T cell repertoires from 666 subjects and related those repertoires to cytomegalovirus serostatus. In addition to the first cohort of 666 subjects, a separate validation cohort of approximately 130 different subjects was used. To predict cytomegalovirus infection status, the study brought together high-throughput TCR immunosequencing, statistical association of individual TCRs with disease status, and machine learning. A later analysis re-examined previously published TCR beta repertoires from more than 600 donors and added high-resolution HLA genotyping to investigate patterns of TCR occurrence. In the later analysis, no new phenotypic data were used to find candidate immune exposures; instead, reliance was placed on TCR beta sequences and their occurrence across donors. An earlier analysis of several hundred of the donors used high-throughput TCR beta sequencing to judge whether each TCR beta V gene segment behaved as functional or pseudogenic. Donor age, sex, ethnicity and CMV serostatus were compiled alongside the repertoire data. A later genetic analysis used genome-wide SNP genotypes for 398 of the 666 donors, treating that subset as a discovery cohort. Every repertoire in the discovery cohort had been generated on one and the same sequencing platform. Class I and class II HLA loci were covered by the typing at four-digit resolution. The number of donors typed differed by locus, with roughly 620-630 for A, B, C, DRB1 and DQB1, roughly 520 for DQA1, about 610 for DPA1, and some 450 for DPB1. Four to six DR-DQ haplotypes were handled as single units for association and clustering, since linkage in the cohort was strong. On average, roughly 250,000 unique TCR beta nucleotide sequences were sequenced per donor among 350 to 400 genotyped donors of the cohort, with 15% to 20% of those sequences being non-productive.

Paper-wide results and their limitations: According to the authors, the approach could potentially be generalized to other disease states and immunological phenotypes. A later genetic analysis associated a missense DCLRE1C variant with V-gene and J-gene trimming of TCR beta chains, and an independent cohort replicated the association. Compared with equally common non-associated chains, HLA-associated TCR beta chains in a later analysis were more clonally expanded and had lower generation probabilities. The earlier analysis of around 600 of the donors excluded seventeen rarely observed V segments, including chromosome 9 orphons, because counts were too low. In an earlier analysis of about 600 of the donors, most TCR beta V segments appeared in productive rearrangements about 87% or about 30% of the time, broadly matching IMGT annotations. In vitro tests confirmed that three of the cytomegalovirus-associated TCR beta chains recognize cytomegalovirus antigens. A cluster of highly shared sequence variants was judged likely to represent a technical artifact of the sequencing pipeline. In a later analysis, most CMV-associated TCR beta chains were found to appear HLA-restricted, with HLA associations seemingly driven largely by CMV exposure. The classifier was reported to diagnose cytomegalovirus status with high specificity and sensitivity in both the original and validation cohorts. In this cohort, only TCR beta chains were sequenced, and detectable features were limited by the absence of alpha or paired-chain data. A further reported finding was that TCR beta sequences accurately predicted the HLA-A and HLA-B alleles for most subjects in the first cohort. The presence/absence analyses assumed that sequencing depth was roughly uniform across donors, and that assumption may not be true. When HLA alleles, especially DR and DQ, strongly co-occurred, attributing TCR associations to individual alleles was difficult. Immune exposure information for the cohort was limited to CMV serostatus. Correlated functional status among segregating V segments might reflect linkage disequilibrium, but an unknown experimental factor could not be ruled out. Across donors, most TCR sequences were observed very rarely, whereas some public TCRs were present in many individuals. Because some donors lacked HLA typing at each locus, the association tests relied only on the typed subset. Compared with the roughly 710-donor mean, donors in an Asian-associated ancestry cluster had fewer N-insertions in productive TCRs, according to a later genetic analysis. The study listed 150 to 200 TCR beta chains as associated with cytomegalovirus. A later analysis reported that several top co-occurrence clusters appeared linked to parvovirus B19, influenza, CMV and Epstein-Barr virus. Specific HLA alleles were associated with 15,000 to 20,000 TCR beta sequences at a false discovery rate of 0.05 in a later analysis. In a later analysis, the rate of TCR association differed among HLA loci, with DRB1 alleles having the most associated TCRs and HLA-C alleles having the fewest.

Library preparation employed the immunoSEQ multiplex PCR assay. For the multiplex PCR, a mixture combining 60 forward primers for TCR Vbeta segments and 13 reverse primers for TCR Jbeta segments was used. The CDR3 region of rearranged TCR beta genes was amplified from genomic DNA by a multiplex PCR assay. On the Illumina HiSeq System, the amplified TCR beta libraries were sequenced as 87-base-pair reads. On the study's bioinformatics: A later analysis tallied 75 million to 95 million unique TCR beta chains across the 666 repertoires, and approximately 12 million of those chains were shared by two or more donors. Raw reads were error-corrected and collapsed into unique sequences by a nearest-neighbor algorithm in which closely related sequences were merged to remove PCR and sequencing errors. To assign V, D and J gene segments, CDR3 sequences were aligned to IMGT reference sequences. For a sequence to be retained, at least a six-nucleotide match to both a V gene segment and a J gene segment was required. A rearrangement counted as productive if the CDR3 had no stop codons and remained in frame with V and J, and every other rearrangement counted as non-productive. CDR3 was defined by IMGT convention, running from the second conserved V-encoded cysteine to the conserved J-encoded phenylalanine. Sequences without an unambiguous match to a single V gene segment were excluded from the earlier analysis of a few hundred of the donors. In an earlier analysis of roughly 500 of the donors, V segments were called functional above 56.7% productive rearrangements and were called segregating when the between-donor standard deviation exceeded 5%. A statistical classification framework was built for diagnosing cytomegalovirus status from the catalog of TCR beta chain sequences. V and J gene assignment, in a later analysis, came from comparing TCR nucleotide sequences with IMGT/GENE-DB human TR gene sequences. The TCRdist pipeline was used in a later analysis to assign CDR3 sequences and most-parsimonious VDJ recombination scenarios. A later analysis defined each TCR beta chain by its CDR3 amino acid sequence plus V-gene family, and excluded reads lacking a unique V-gene family. To address suspected cross-contamination and a sequencing artifact, a later analysis removed under 600 highly shared, low-generation-probability nucleotide sequences. A later analysis calculated a clonal expansion index for each public chain from normalized within-repertoire ranks of inferred template counts. A later analysis computed generation probabilities with a VDJ recombination model fitted to out-of-frame rearrangements, and checked the results against IGoR. In a later analysis, hypergeometric tests were used to score TCR-TCR, TCR-HLA and TCR-CMV co-occurrence, with a repertoire-size bias correction applied to TCR pairs. A later analysis estimated false discovery rates by permuting HLA or CMV assignments 20 times. A later analysis grouped co-occurring TCRs with DBSCAN, adding TCRdist sequence similarity when clustering within HLA-allele-positive subsets. Repertoires with fewer than 30,000 or more than 120,000 public chains, plus five repertoires with anomalous nucleotide sharing, were excluded from co-occurrence clustering. The source is immuneACCESS, and TCRdb retained only in-frame sequences with V and J called. Part of the clones is not carried over; for the studies checked, unresolved V genes explain less than half of this, and the remainder is unexplained. That table supplies the V and J calls and clone size; D and trimming were determined from the DNA. The sample data list about 160,000 clones, and more than 70% of these were observed just once. Around 1.5% of the sample belongs to the ten largest clones.

The cohort consisted of more than 650 healthy bone marrow donors. At the time of sampling, every cohort member was nominally healthy, though immune exposures that went unrecorded were likely present. The donor tested CMV seronegative and was one of the 352 seronegative cohort members. Each donor provided a peripheral blood sample, and peripheral blood mononuclear cells were used for TCR beta sequencing. The Qiagen DNeasy Blood Extraction Kit was used to extract genomic DNA from the blood cell samples. Sequencing was performed on PBMCs. The sequence was collected from a male donor in good health and CMV-seronegative.

The DNA sequence follows: TGTGCCAGCAGCTTACGACAGAGCACTGAAGCTTTCTTT. It translates as CASSLRQSTEAFF. Recombination joined TRBV6-1 with TRBJ1-1, with a tentative D gene TRBD1 over 5 matching bases. The V end loses 6 bases and the J end loses 4 bases, and a stretch of 12 bases separates them. The CDR3 spans 13 residues, from the cysteine through the phenylalanine. The retained sequence is limited to the CDR3, 39 bases, with the frame set at the first base. Taken from the germline V gene, the CDR1 and CDR2 loops are MNHNS and SASEGT.